Each of the 21 T cell receptor beta chains below was sequenced from the same sample in a study of cytomegalovirus exposure and HLA in healthy donors. Generated by immunoSEQ multiplex PCR, the TCRdb table keeps only in-frame clones and is missing some. The sample has 97,000 or so clones; approximately 94% are singletons. The sample taken for sequencing was PBMCs. The receptors were gathered from a woman between 18 and 30 years old in good health and CMV-seronegative.

In regard to this clone: A junction boundary mismatches the germline segment, possibly from a read error. The chain joins TRBV7-7 to TRBJ2-7, with D perhaps TRBD1 (6 bases). The CDR3 is 15 residues long. The germline V gene has CDR1 SSHAT and CDR2 FNYEAQ (reference sequence). The CDR3 spells CASSLASPGAYEQYF. CDR3 DNA sequence: TGTGCTAGCAGCTTAGCTTCGCCAGGGGCCTACGAGCAGTACTTC. Full variable domain (outside the CDR3, taken from reference TRBV7-7 and TRBJ2-7): GAGVSQSPRYKVTKRGQDVTLRCDPISSHATLYWYQQALGQGPEFLTYFNYEAQPDKSGLPSDRFSAERPEGSISTLTIQRTEQRDSAMYRCASSLASPGAYEQYFGPGTRLTVT.

This chain connects TRBV27 to TRBJ2-5; D is unresolved. The J call could be wrong; TRBJ2-7 is a better fit for the DNA end. This CDR3 region has 16 residues. Germline-derived CDR1 and CDR2 are MNHEY and SMNVEV (reference sequence). The CDR3 here is CASSLDFPARYYEQYF. CDR3 coding DNA: TGTGCCAGCAGTTTAGATTTCCCGGCACGATACTACGAGCAGTACTTC.

The J gene is TRBJ1-1, the V gene TRBV2; weak D call: TRBD1 (5 bases). Trimming took 10 bases from V and 0 from J, leaving 12 bases between them. The CDR3 runs to 13 residues. Germline CDR1 reads SNHLY; CDR2 reads FYNNEI. The CDR3 region is CAIRKTVNTEAFF. The DNA for the CDR3 is TGTGCCATCCGGAAGACAGTGAACACTGAAGCTTTCTTT.

In its sample, this clone was seen once. The J gene is TRBJ1-1, the V gene TRBV29-1; TRBD1 matches at 8 bases. V shed 7 bases, J shed 8 bases, and the junction held 15 bases outside the gene matches. Germline CDR1 is SQVTM and CDR2 is ANQGSEA. This CDR3 is built from 14 residues. The CDR3 loop reads CSGRGQGLSGEAFF. In DNA, the CDR3 is TGCAGCGGACGCGGACAGGGCCTTTCGGGGGAAGCTTTCTTT. Supplemented by reference TRBV29-1 and TRBJ1-1, the full variable domain reads SAVISQKPSRDICQRGTSLTIQCQVDSQVTMMFWYRQQPGQSLTLIATANQGSEATYESGFVIDKFPISRPNLTFSTLTVSNMSPEDSSIYLCSGRGQGLSGEAFFGQGTRLTVV.

This chain links TRBV7-2 with TRBJ1-4; TRBD1 matches 9 bases. J lost 7 bases, V lost 7 bases, and 13 bases had no gene match. The CDR3 is 16 residues long. Germline V lookup: CDR1 SGHTA, CDR2 FQGNSA. The CDR3 sequence is CASTQTPTGGGEKLFF. The CDR3, as DNA: TGTGCCAGCACGCAGACTCCGACAGGGGGGGGTGAAAAACTGTTTTTT.

The chain combines TRBV7-9 with TRBJ2-3; the match to TRBD1 covers 9 bases. The V and J ends lost 5 bases and 5 bases, in that order; junction bases with no gene match: 11. The CDR3 runs 16 residues. Germline V gene data show CDR1 as SEHNR and CDR2 as FQNEAQ (reference sequence). The CDR3 region is CASSPMRGTGQDTQYF. CDR3 DNA sequence: TGTGCCAGCAGCCCCATGAGAGGGACAGGGCAAGATACGCAGTATTTT.

This chain joins TRBV5-1 and TRBJ2-1, with 7 bases identical to TRBD1. Germline CDR1 reads SGHRS; CDR2 reads YFSETQ. This CDR3 contains 16 residues. The ends lost 0 bases at V and 6 bases at J; junction bases unmatched: 9. CDR3 loop: CASSLGGQPRVNEQFF. DNA of the CDR3: TGCGCCAGCAGCTTGGGGGGACAGCCAAGAGTCAATGAGCAGTTCTTC.

The rearrangement joins TRBV30 to TRBJ1-5; D might be TRBD1 (5 bases). Per the germline V gene, CDR1 is GTSNPN and CDR2 is SVGIG (reference sequence). Trimming removed 4 bases from V and 4 bases from J, with 11 bases in between. CDR3 length: 13 amino acids. The CDR3 loop is CAWTGGENQPQHF. Written as DNA, the CDR3 is TGTGCCTGGACGGGGGGGGAAAATCAGCCCCAGCATTTT.

As regards this clone: Other DNA sequences in this sample translate to the same CDR3. The genes are TRBV9 and TRBJ2-7; D remains unclear. In germline, CDR1 is SGDLS, CDR2 YYNGEE. This CDR3 is 14 amino acids long. Trimming removed 0 bases from V and 0 bases from J, with 7 bases in between. CDR3 sequence: CASSVGLSSYEQYF. CDR3 nucleotides: TGTGCCAGCAGCGTAGGCCTTAGCTCCTACGAGCAGTACTTC. Complete variable domain (other parts from reference TRBV9 and TRBJ2-7): DSGVTQTPKHLITATGQRVTLRCSPRSGDLSVYWYQQSLDQGLQFLIQYYNGEERAKGNILERFSAQQFPDLHSELNLSSLELGDSALYFCASSVGLSSYEQYFGPGTRLTVT.

The chain links TRBV18 to TRBJ2-3; 10 positions match TRBD2. Germline CDR1 is KGHSH and CDR2 is LQKENI. The CDR3 extends over 16 amino acids. V gave up 3 bases and J gave up 4 bases; unmatched junction bases: 7. The CDR3 DNA is TGTGCCAGCTCACCGCCTGCTAGCGGGGGCGCAGATACGCAGTATTTT. Residues: CASSPPASGGADTQYF.

The rearrangement links TRBV2 to TRBJ2-3, with TRBD2 identical over 10 bases. This CDR3 spans 16 amino acids. V was clipped by 4 bases and J by 6 bases; unmatched bases: 10. CDR1 and CDR2 (germline): SNHLY, FYNNEI. CDR3 in DNA: TGTGCCAGCAGTGGATTGGGACTAGCGTTTGGGGATACGCAGTATTTT. Amino acid sequence: CASSGLGLAFGDTQYF. Full variable domain (missing parts from reference TRBV2 and TRBJ2-3): EPEVTQTPSHQVTQMGQEVILRCVPISNHLYFYWYRQILGQKVEFLVSFYNNEISEKSEIFDDQFSVERPDGSNFTLKIRSTKLEDSAMYFCASSGLGLAFGDTQYFGPGTRLTVL.

The genes are TRBV19 and TRBJ1-2; D may be TRBD1 (6 bases). Between the trimmed V and J ends, which lost 9 bases and 7 bases, there was a span of 24 bases. Looked up from germline, CDR1 is LNHDA and CDR2 is SQIVND (reference sequence). CDR3 length: 15 amino acids. CDR3 sequence: CASRFQQGDYRGYTF. For the CDR3, the DNA is TGTGCCAGCCGCTTCCAACAGGGTGATTACCGTGGCTACACCTTC.

This clone has only one observation. The genes are TRBV7-2 and TRBJ2-3, with 10 bases identical to TRBD2. V lost 3 bases to trimming and J lost 4 bases; unmatched junction nucleotides: 7. The CDR3 covers 16 residues. The germline gives CDR1 SGHTA, CDR2 FQGNSA. CDR3 coding DNA: TGTGCCAGCAGCTTGGTCCTAGCGGGGGCCGCAGATACGCAGTATTTT. This gives the protein CASSLVLAGAADTQYF.

The gene calls are TRBV6-1 and TRBJ2-1, with a tentative D call TRBD1 (5 bases). The CDR3 length is 15 residues. V gave up 0 bases and J gave up 11 bases, with 17 bases separating them. Germline V lookup: CDR1 MNHNS, CDR2 SASEGT. DNA of the CDR3: TGTGCCAGCAGTGAAGCATCGGCAGGGCCCGCCCAGCAGTTCTTC. It codes for CASSEASAGPAQQFF.

The chain joins TRBV5-1 to TRBJ1-6; D perhaps matches TRBD1 (6 bases). V was pared by 4 bases and J by 8 bases, with 31 bases between. This CDR3 is 20 amino acids long. Germline V gene sequence: CDR1 SGHRS, CDR2 YFSETQ. CDR3 nucleotides: TGCGCCAGCAGCCGATATGTGTTACAGGACAGCAGATTGAGGGATTCACCCCTCCACTTT. Translating gives CASSRYVLQDSRLRDSPLHF.

Only one count was recorded for this clone. V usage is TRBV7-3 and J usage is TRBJ2-7, with 10 bases that match TRBD2. The CDR3 totals 15 residues. Per germline, CDR1 SGHTA and CDR2 FQGTGA. Trimming took 3 bases from V and 5 from J; bases not matched to a gene: 7. The CDR3 DNA reads as TGTGCCAGCAGCTTTAGCGGGGGGCGCCCCCACGAGCAGTACTTC. Amino acids: CASSFSGGRPHEQYF. The full variable domain, with the rest looked up from reference TRBV7-3 and TRBJ2-7, is GAGVSQTPSNKVTEKGKYVELRCDPISGHTALYWYRQSLGQGPEFLIYFQGTGAADDSGLPNDRFFAVRPEGSVSTLKIQRTERGDSAVYLCASSFSGGRPHEQYFGPGTRLTVT.

The chain couples TRBV30 to TRBJ2-3, with 9 bases fitting TRBD1. V gave up 2 bases and J gave up 0 bases; unmatched junction bases: 3. The CDR3 totals 15 residues. Germline loops: CDR1 GTSNPN, CDR2 SVGIG (reference sequence). CDR3 region: CAWSRGQGSTDTQYF. DNA of the CDR3: TGTGCCTGGAGTAGGGGACAGGGTAGCACAGATACGCAGTATTTT. The whole variable domain, filled in from reference TRBV30 and TRBJ2-3, reads SQTIHQWPATLVQPVGSPLSLECTVEGTSNPNLYWYRQAAGRGLQLLFYSVGIGQISSEVPQNLSASRPQDRQFILSSKKLLLSDSGFYLCAWSRGQGSTDTQYFGPGTRLTVL.

The chain uses TRBV6-6 and TRBJ1-1; TRBD1 might be the D (6 bases). V shed 6 bases and J shed 7 bases, with 9 bases lying between them. Germline CDR1 MNHNY, CDR2 SVGAGI (reference sequence). This CDR3 has 11 residues. CDR3 sequence reads: CASRARGEAFF. The CDR3 coding sequence is TGTGCCAGCAGAGCCAGGGGTGAAGCTTTCTTT.

This rearrangement joins TRBV6-6 to TRBJ2-2, with unresolved D. This CDR3 has 11 amino acids. Germline CDR1 and CDR2: MNHNY and SVGAGI (reference sequence). V was cut by 8 bases and J by 4 bases, with 5 bases left in between. The CDR3 bases are TGTGCCAGCGGGCCCACCGGGGAGCTGTTTTTT. Translation gives CASGPTGELFF.

This chain joins TRBV4-1 and TRBJ2-7; the D is unclear. The CDR3 is made up of 15 amino acids. CDR1 is MGHRA, CDR2 YSYEKL, per germline. V shed 1 base and J shed 4 bases, with 14 bases lying between them. CDR3: CASSQGGEWSYEQYF. CDR3 bases: TGCGCCAGCAGCCAAGGAGGTGAGTGGTCGTACGAGCAGTACTTC.

Note on this clone: The junction does not match germline at one end; this may be a read error. This chain connects TRBV5-1 to TRBJ2-2; a weak D match, TRBD2 (6 bases). The CDR3 spans 15 residues. In germline, CDR1 is SGHRS, CDR2 YFSETQ. Here the CDR3 DNA reads TGCGCCAGCAGCTTGGACCAGGGAGGCACCGAGGAGCTGTTTTTT. Translation gives CASSLDQGGTEELFF. Variable domain in full (rest from reference TRBV5-1 and TRBJ2-2): KAGVTQTPRYLIKTRGQQVTLSCSPISGHRSVSWYQQTPGQGLQFLFEYFSETQRNKGNFPGRFSGRQFSNSRSEMNVSTLELGDSALYLCASSLDQGGTEELFFGEGSRLTVL.